The 24 T cell receptor beta chains given below trace back to one sample, sequenced in a study of blood T cell repertoires in COVID-19. The protocol was immunoSEQ multiplex PCR, while the TCRdb copy is restricted to in-frame clones and leaves out a portion. The table shows 85,000 to 95,000 clones, with around 88% occurring only once. Sequenced material: peripheral blood. These receptors were taken from an elderly woman with acute or convalescent COVID-19.

The chain links TRBV27 to TRBJ2-7; TRBD1 agrees at 9 bases. The ends lost 3 bases at V and 5 bases at J; junction bases unmatched: 2. Germline CDR1 MNHEY, CDR2 SMNVEV (reference sequence). This CDR3 is built from 13 residues. The CDR3 DNA follows: TGTGCCAGCAGTTTTGGGGACAGGGACGAGCAGTACTTC. Residues: CASSFGDRDEQYF.

The rearrangement uses TRBV7-9 and TRBJ1-1; possibly TRBD1 for D (6 bases). Looked up from germline, CDR1 is SEHNR and CDR2 is FQNEAQ (reference sequence). V dropped 1 base and J dropped 4 bases, with 13 bases sitting between them. The CDR3 has 15 residues. Written as DNA, the CDR3 is TGTGCCAGCAGCTTAGAAGGGACACTTACCACTGAAGCTTTCTTT. Protein sequence: CASSLEGTLTTEAFF.

This clone was observed a single time. The chain joins TRBV30 to TRBJ2-3; 7 nucleotides align to TRBD1. V trimming: 7 bases; J trimming: 6 bases; junction bases outside the gene matches: 10. The CDR3 has 13 amino acids. Germline lookup yields CDR1 GTSNPN and CDR2 SVGIG (reference sequence). In DNA form, the CDR3 reads TGTGCCTATGACAGGGCTCACCTGGATACGCAGTATTTT. Its translation is CAYDRAHLDTQYF.

J is TRBJ1-5 and V is TRBV9, with TRBD1 matching 7 bases. V trimming: 2 bases; J trimming: 2 bases; junction bases outside the gene matches: 7. CDR3 length: 16 amino acids. The germline CDR1 and CDR2 sequences are SGDLS and YYNGEE. The CDR3 loop reads CASSVGTETGNQPQHF. CDR3 DNA sequence: TGTGCCAGCAGCGTGGGGACAGAGACCGGCAATCAGCCCCAGCATTTT.

This chain connects TRBV5-1 to TRBJ1-3, with 7 positions matching TRBD1. The CDR3 loop spans 16 amino acids. The V gene end was trimmed by 4 bases and the J gene end by 6 bases; junction bases not matched to a gene: 13. The germline V gene encodes CDR1 SGHRS and CDR2 YFSETQ. The chain's CDR3 is CASSPWGTEPQNTIYF. The CDR3 DNA is TGCGCCAGCAGCCCATGGGGGACAGAACCTCAAAACACCATATATTTT. The full variable domain, completed using reference TRBV5-1 and TRBJ1-3, is KAGVTQTPRYLIKTRGQQVTLSCSPISGHRSVSWYQQTPGQGLQFLFEYFSETQRNKGNFPGRFSGRQFSNSRSEMNVSTLELGDSALYLCASSPWGTEPQNTIYFGEGSWLTVV.

The genes are TRBV9 and TRBJ1-2; 9 nucleotides align to TRBD1. The CDR3 spans 16 residues. Germline lookup yields CDR1 SGDLS and CDR2 YYNGEE. V dropped 5 bases and J dropped 2; count of bases not matched to a gene: 10. The chain's CDR3 is CASSPTPGQGNYGYTF. In DNA, the CDR3 is TGTGCCAGCAGTCCTACCCCGGGACAGGGAAACTATGGCTACACCTTC.

V is TRBV10-3 and J is TRBJ2-2; TRBD2 agrees at 16 bases. V lost 10 bases, J lost 4 bases, and 6 bases stayed unmatched. Germline V gene sequence: CDR1 ENHRY, CDR2 SYGVKD. The CDR3 length is 16 residues. CDR3 sequence (DNA): TGTGCCACGGGACTAGCGGGGGGGCCCGGCACCGGGGAGCTGTTTTTT. This codes for CATGLAGGPGTGELFF.

This chain joins TRBV6-6 and TRBJ1-4; D unclear. Germline loops: CDR1 MNHNY, CDR2 SVGAGI (reference sequence). Trimming cost V 0 bases and J 3 bases, with 5 bases left between them. The CDR3 is 14 residues long. Here the CDR3 DNA reads TGTGCCAGCAGTTACTCGGACTCTAATGAAAAACTGTTTTTT. Its translation is CASSYSDSNEKLFF.

The chain is built from TRBV19 and TRBJ1-5; D might be TRBD1 (6 bases). V dropped 5 bases and J dropped 2 bases, with 16 bases sitting between them. This CDR3 region has 16 residues. Germline lookup yields CDR1 LNHDA and CDR2 SQIVND (reference sequence). The DNA of the CDR3 is TGTGCCAGTAGTCCTAGTGCCAGGGGAGGCAATCAGCCCCAGCATTTT. This codes for CASSPSARGGNQPQHF.

This chain connects TRBV28 to TRBJ1-4; a possible D gene is TRBD1 (5 bases). The CDR3 consists of 16 residues. The germline gives CDR1 MDHEN, CDR2 SYDVKM. Trimming stripped 6 bases from V and 4 bases from J, with 18 bases between. In DNA form, the CDR3 reads TGTGCCAGCAGGCCGGGACTCCGGGGACGTAATGAAAAACTGTTTTTT. This gives the protein CASRPGLRGRNEKLFF. The full variable domain, with the rest looked up from reference TRBV28 and TRBJ1-4, is DVKVTQSSRYLVKRTGEKVFLECVQDMDHENMFWYRQDPGLGLRLIYFSYDVKMKEKGDIPEGYSVSREKKERFSLILESASTNQTSMYLCASRPGLRGRNEKLFFGSGTQLSVL.

This rearrangement joins TRBV29-1 to TRBJ1-2, with a possible D match to TRBD1 (5 bases). With 3 bases removed from V and 3 bases from J, the gap between germline ends came to 5 bases. The CDR3 has 11 residues. CDR1 is SQVTM and CDR2 is ANQGSEA in the germline V gene. The CDR3 reads CSVDRDYGYTF. DNA for the CDR3: TGCAGCGTTGACAGGGACTATGGCTACACCTTC.

The V gene is TRBV5-1, the J gene TRBJ2-2; D perhaps matches TRBD2 (6 bases). The CDR3 loop spans 16 amino acids. From germline, CDR1 is SGHRS and CDR2 YFSETQ. Trimming took 6 bases from V and 4 from J, leaving 19 bases between them. The CDR3 is CASNPTAGGSTGELFF. For the CDR3, the DNA is TGCGCCAGCAACCCGACTGCTGGGGGGAGCACCGGGGAGCTGTTTTTT.

This clone was detected once. J is TRBJ1-1 and V is TRBV5-1; D perhaps matches TRBD1 (6 bases). Germline lookup yields CDR1 SGHRS and CDR2 YFSETQ. V was pared by 4 bases and J by 0 bases, with 13 bases between. The CDR3 is 15 amino acids. CDR3 region: CASSLLGTLNTEAFF. The CDR3 region has the DNA TGCGCCAGCAGCCTCCTAGGGACATTGAACACTGAAGCTTTCTTT.

Turning to this clone: Germline is not matched at one junction end, which may reflect a read error. The J gene is TRBJ2-1, the V gene TRBV5-6, with a weak D call TRBD2 (5 bases). The CDR3 runs to 11 residues. Germline V CDR1 and CDR2: SGHDT, YYEEEE. CDR3 residues: CASSFDRTWIF. For the CDR3, the DNA is TGTGCCAGCAGCTTTGATAGGACTTGGATCTTC.

The chain has TRBV5-6 and TRBJ2-1, with D hard to call. Trimming stripped 0 bases from V and 7 bases from J, with 5 bases between. The CDR3 has 12 amino acids. Germline CDR1 reads SGHDT; CDR2 reads YYEEEE. The chain's CDR3 is CASSLGLNEQFF. The DNA for the CDR3 is TGTGCCAGCAGCTTGGGGCTTAATGAGCAGTTCTTC.

Worth noting for this clone: At one of its ends the junction is not consistent with the germline gene, which may arise from a read error. The chain is built from TRBV18 and TRBJ2-4; maybe TRBD1 (7 bases). The CDR3 runs to 16 residues. Germline V gene lookup returns CDR1 KGHSH and CDR2 LQKENI. CDR3 DNA: TGTGCCAGCTCTCGAGGACAGGAACTAGCCAAAAACATTCAGTACTTT. Translation gives CASSRGQELAKNIQYF.

The V and J genes are TRBV28 and TRBJ2-7, with 7 positions matching TRBD1. CDR1 and CDR2 from the germline V gene are MDHEN and SYDVKM. The CDR3 is 16 residues long. The trim removed 5 bases at V and 5 bases at J, leaving 15 bases unmatched. The CDR3 protein is CASSTPGRDSKDEQYF. The CDR3, as DNA: TGTGCCAGCAGTACCCCCGGCCGGGACAGTAAAGACGAGCAGTACTTC.

The table lists this clone with a few counts. The rearrangement joins TRBV7-3 to TRBJ1-6, with D possibly TRBD1 on 6 matching bases. The CDR3 loop spans 13 amino acids. The V end was cut by 2 bases, the J end by 7 bases, with 6 bases between. The germline CDR1 and CDR2 sequences are SGHTA and FQGTGA. CDR3 DNA: TGTGCCAGCAGCTTAGGACAGAATTCACCCCTCCACTTT. It encodes CASSLGQNSPLHF.

The V gene is TRBV20-1, the J gene TRBJ1-2; D is ambiguous. The V and J ends lost 6 bases and 4 bases respectively, with 6 bases between them. Germline assignment: CDR1 DFQATT and CDR2 SNEGSKA (reference sequence). The CDR3 runs to 10 residues. CDR3 DNA: TGCAGTGCAGTCAGCTATGGCTACACCTTC. This translates into CSAVSYGYTF.

Of note for this clone: At one of its ends the junction is not consistent with the germline gene, which may arise from a read error. The V and J genes are TRBV7-7 and TRBJ2-5, with 10 bases aligning to TRBD1. The CDR3 runs 16 residues. Germline loops: CDR1 SSHAT, CDR2 FNYEAQ (reference sequence). CDR3 in amino acids: CASSRTGQGPGETQYF. The CDR3 nucleotides read TGTGCTAGCAGCCGTACGGGACAGGGGCCCGGGGAGACCCAGTACTTC.

This chain links TRBV10-1 with TRBJ1-5, with a weak D call TRBD1 (5 bases). The CDR3 runs to 13 residues. The V and J ends lost 11 bases and 0 bases respectively, with 11 bases between them. Germline CDR1 reads WNHNN; CDR2 reads SYGVQD (reference sequence). The CDR3: CAGPGLSNQPQHF. CDR3 in DNA: TGCGCCGGCCCGGGACTTAGCAATCAGCCCCAGCATTTT.

The chain carries TRBV2 and TRBJ1-2; D is ambiguous. Trimming removed 9 bases at V and 2 bases at J, with 10 bases between. The CDR3 is 12 amino acids. The V gene's germline CDR1 is SNHLY and CDR2 FYNNEI. The CDR3 loop reads CASSGTNYGYTF. CDR3 coding DNA: TGTGCCAGTTCAGGAACCAACTATGGCTACACCTTC.

The CDR3 is CASSLSGPGEVNTEAFF. Here the CDR3 DNA reads TGTGCCAGCAGCCTCAGTGGTCCCGGAGAGGTGAACACTGAAGCTTTCTTT. V usage is TRBV3-1 (or the pseudogene TRBV3-2) and J usage is TRBJ1-1, with D unresolved. The CDR3 totals 17 residues. Trimming left V 4 bases short and J 0 bases short, with 18 bases between. CDR1 is LGHDT, CDR2 YNNKEL, per germline (reference sequence).

This chain links TRBV6-5 with TRBJ2-7; 8 bases are a match to TRBD1. After removal of 6 bases from V and 4 bases from J, the junction contained 8 bases not matched to a gene. The V gene's germline CDR1 is MNHEY and CDR2 SVGAGI. The CDR3 length is 14 residues. This CDR3 reads CASSADRAWYEQYF. In DNA, the CDR3 is TGTGCCAGCAGCGCGGACAGGGCGTGGTACGAGCAGTACTTC.